The 10 T cell receptor beta chains below come from one sample, sequenced in a study of beta chain features in type 1 diabetes. General observations from the study: Researchers report that Type 1 diabetes patients had moderately but significantly shorter TCRB CDR3s across all four CD4+ subsets.

For these receptors, no antigen is known. Expressed TCRB transcripts were sequenced after all isolated RNA was converted to cDNA. The method was immunoSEQ multiplex PCR; TCRdb's version includes in-frame clones alone and lacks a portion of them. Of almost 350,000 clones listed, over 7% are singletons. Sequencing used central memory CD4+ T cells from blood. The receptors shown here come from a man aged 30 to 39 with type 1 diabetes.

This clone was found a few times. This chain uses TRBV2 with TRBJ2-2; D is perhaps TRBD1 (5 bases). Germline loops: CDR1 SNHLY, CDR2 FYNNEI. The V end was cut by 7 bases, the J end by 0 bases, with 9 bases between. CDR3 length: 14 residues. The CDR3 DNA is TGTGCCAGCAAGACAGCCTCGAACACCGGGGAGCTGTTTTTT. Its translation: CASKTASNTGELFF.

This clone was detected a few times. This chain uses TRBV25-1 with TRBJ2-7; D possibly corresponds to TRBD2 (7 bases). Trimming pared 6 bases from V and 2 bases from J, leaving 17 bases between. The CDR3 is 15 residues long. Per germline, CDR1 MGHDK and CDR2 SYGVNS. Written as DNA, the CDR3 is TGTGCCAGCAGCTTATCCGGGCGGGGGCCCTACGAGCAGTACTTC. Translating gives CASSLSGRGPYEQYF.

This chain joins TRBV5-4 and TRBJ1-1; unclear D gene. Germline-derived CDR1 and CDR2 are SGHNT and YYREEE (reference sequence). Trimming took 0 bases from V and 3 from J, leaving 6 bases between them. The CDR3 extends over 13 amino acids. The CDR3 DNA is TGTGCCAGCAGCTTGGGACGAGACACTGAAGCTTTCTTT. This encodes CASSLGRDTEAFF. Combining the CDR3 with reference TRBV5-4 and TRBJ1-1 gives the whole variable domain ETGVTQSPTHLIKTRGQQVTLRCSSQSGHNTVSWYQQALGQGPQFIFQYYREEENGRGNFPPRFSGLQFPNYSSELNVNALELDDSALYLCASSLGRDTEAFFGQGTRLTVV.

The chain links TRBV6-6 to TRBJ1-3; D may be TRBD1 (6 bases). The CDR3 is 14 residues long. The germline V gene has CDR1 MNHNY and CDR2 SVGAGI (reference sequence). V was pared by 6 bases and J by 2 bases, with 11 bases between. CDR3 DNA: TGTGCCAGCAGCCCATACAGGGCTGGAAACACCATATATTTT. Its translation: CASSPYRAGNTIYF.

The chain links TRBV6-5 to TRBJ1-5, with 8 bases identical to TRBD1. The CDR3 totals 15 residues. The J segment lost 7 bases and the V segment lost 0 bases, leaving 5 bases of the junction unmatched. CDR1 and CDR2 (germline): MNHEY, SVGAGI. CDR3 amino acids: CASSYSGQGDQPQHF. The CDR3 DNA reads TGTGCCAGCAGTTACTCTGGACAGGGTGACCAGCCCCAGCATTTT.

Ten or more counts support this clone. The chain joins TRBV9 to TRBJ2-5, with 11 positions matching TRBD2. The CDR3 runs to 15 residues. The germline CDR1 and CDR2 sequences are SGDLS and YYNGEE. The V segment lost 3 bases and the J segment 4 bases; nucleotides outside the gene matches: 5. The CDR3 loop reads CASSATSGALETQYF. DNA of the CDR3: TGTGCCAGCAGCGCGACTAGCGGGGCTCTAGAGACCCAGTACTTC.

This clone has only a few counts. The CDR3 region is CSGQMDTQYF. CDR3 DNA: TGCAGTGGACAGATGGATACGCAGTATTTT. This chain joins TRBV20-1 and TRBJ2-3, with D possibly being TRBD1 (5 bases). The V and J ends lost 7 bases and 6 bases respectively, with 8 bases between them. Per the germline V gene, CDR1 is DFQATT and CDR2 is SNEGSKA (reference sequence). The CDR3 has 10 residues.

The table lists this clone with a few counts. The chain is built from TRBV12-5 and TRBJ2-1, with TRBD2 matching 9 bases. Germline CDR1 and CDR2: LGHNT and FRNRAP. The CDR3 has 13 amino acids. V lost 0 bases and J lost 9; bases outside the gene matches: 0. The CDR3 loop reads CASGLVLAGEQFF. The CDR3 nucleotides read TGTGCTAGTGGTTTGGTACTAGCGGGTGAGCAGTTCTTC.

The chain employs TRBV5-1 and TRBJ2-1; maybe TRBD1 (6 bases). CDR1 and CDR2 from the germline V gene are SGHRS and YFSETQ. V lost 4 bases and J lost 4, with 18 bases in between. The CDR3 sequence is 16 residues long. DNA for the CDR3: TGCGCCAGCAGCATAGCAACCGGGACACAGTACAATGAGCAGTTCTTC. Amino acids: CASSIATGTQYNEQFF.

The chain uses TRBV6-5 and TRBJ1-1; 7 nucleotides agree with TRBD1. The V gene end was trimmed by 0 bases and the J gene end by 6 bases; junction bases not matched to a gene: 7. The CDR3 is made up of 15 amino acids. Per germline, CDR1 MNHEY and CDR2 SVGAGI. In nucleotides, the CDR3 is TGTGCCAGCAGTTACTCTTTGACAGGGATGGCTGAAGCTTTCTTT. Its protein is CASSYSLTGMAEAFF.